The clone carrying this T cell receptor (beta chain) was counted between two and nine times. A read error may produce the germline difference seen at one junction end. The observed sequence ends 3 residues before the CDR3 terminus, with the missing tail filled in from the germline J gene. The sample originates from a study of T cell clonality in common variable immunodeficiency. Only in-frame clones appear in the TCRdb table, and some are missing; sequencing was by immunoSEQ multiplex PCR. The repertoire consists of more than 45,000 clones, none detected only once. Germline CDR1 reads LNHDA; CDR2 reads SQIVND (reference sequence). The CDR3 spans 15 residues.

The origin of this receptor is a person aged 18 to 75 in good health. Source material: peripheral blood mononuclear cells. The chain carries TRBV19 and TRBJ2-6; D remains ambiguous. The CDR3: CACSIRGSGANVLTF. Partial CDR3 DNA: TGTGCCTGTAGTATACGCGGCTCTGGGGCCAACGTC.